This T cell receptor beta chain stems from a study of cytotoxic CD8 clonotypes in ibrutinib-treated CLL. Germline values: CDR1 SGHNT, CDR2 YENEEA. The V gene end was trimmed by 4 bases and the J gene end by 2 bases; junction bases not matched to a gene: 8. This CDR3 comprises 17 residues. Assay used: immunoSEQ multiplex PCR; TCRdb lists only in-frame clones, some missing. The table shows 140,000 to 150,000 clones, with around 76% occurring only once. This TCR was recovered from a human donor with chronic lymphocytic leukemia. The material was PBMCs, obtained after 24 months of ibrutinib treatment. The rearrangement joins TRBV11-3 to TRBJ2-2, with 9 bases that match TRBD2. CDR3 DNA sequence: TGTGCCAGCAGCTCCCGGGGAGCGGGAGGAAACACCGGGGAGCTGTTTTTT. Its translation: CASSSRGAGGNTGELFF.